The 19 T cell receptor beta chains in this list originate from one sample, sequenced in a study of OX40 agonist ivuxolimab in advanced cancers. Profiling relied on immunoSEQ multiplex PCR, and the TCRdb table lists in-frame clones only, not all of them. The table records 7,500 to 10,000 clones, less than 75% of them present only once. Source: CD4+ or CD8+ T cells sorted from blood, taken in a trial of the OX40 agonist ivuxolimab. Receptors were obtained from an adult with an advanced solid tumor such as melanoma, head and neck, liver or kidney cancer.

The chain is built from TRBV28 and TRBJ1-2; 9 positions match TRBD1. Germline V gene data show CDR1 as MDHEN and CDR2 as SYDVKM. V shed 7 bases, J shed 4 bases, and the junction held 7 bases outside the gene matches. The CDR3 covers 14 residues. The CDR3 bases are TGTGCCAGCAACCCACAGGGGGCCAGCTATGGCTACACCTTC. It yields the protein CASNPQGASYGYTF.

This clone appeared many times. V gene TRBV9 combines with J gene TRBJ2-7; a weak D match, TRBD2 (5 bases). The length of the CDR3 is 11 residues. Germline lookup yields CDR1 SGDLS and CDR2 YYNGEE. Between the trimmed V and J ends, which lost 4 bases and 5 bases, there was a span of 7 bases. This CDR3 reads CASSLRDEQYF. CDR3 in DNA: TGTGCCAGCAGCTTGCGGGACGAGCAGTACTTC.

CDR3 protein: CSARASGELFF. CDR3 bases: TGCAGTGCTAGAGCCAGCGGGGAGCTGTTTTTT. V is TRBV20-1 and J is TRBJ2-2; no reliable D call. The CDR3 covers 11 residues. V was shortened by 1 base and J by 7 bases, with 4 bases between the two germline ends. Looked up from germline, CDR1 is DFQATT and CDR2 is SNEGSKA (reference sequence).

The chain is built from TRBV5-1 and TRBJ2-7; no clear D. The CDR3 has 14 amino acids. CDR1 is SGHRS, CDR2 YFSETQ, per germline. Trimming removed 0 bases at V and 5 bases at J, with 12 bases between. The CDR3 region is CASSLDQNSHEQYF. CDR3 DNA: TGCGCCAGCAGCTTGGATCAGAATTCCCACGAGCAGTACTTC.

The chain links TRBV19 to TRBJ2-6; a weak D match, TRBD2 (5 bases). The ends were cut back, 3 bases at V and 1 base at J, with 10 bases in the middle. Germline V CDR1 and CDR2: LNHDA, SQIVND (reference sequence). The CDR3 has 16 amino acids. CDR3 DNA sequence: TGTGCCAGTAGTATTTCCCGGGGTTCTGGGGCCAACGTCCTGACTTTC. Translated: CASSISRGSGANVLTF.

The V call is TRBV7-2, the J call TRBJ2-1, with no clear D. V was clipped by 1 base and J by 9 bases, with 4 bases between them. CDR1 and CDR2 (germline): SGHTA, FQGNSA. The CDR3 is 11 amino acids. The CDR3 sequence: CASSLGTEQFF. As DNA, the CDR3 is TGTGCCAGCAGCTTAGGAACTGAGCAGTTCTTC.

This clone has just a few counts. V and J are TRBV28 and TRBJ2-1; D is uncertain. The CDR3 totals 11 residues. V gave up 7 bases and J gave up 4 bases, with 5 bases separating them. CDR1 is MDHEN, CDR2 SYDVKM, per germline. The CDR3 region has the DNA TGTGCCAGCACCCCGTACAATGAGCAGTTCTTC. Translation gives CASTPYNEQFF.

This clone has just one count. The V and J genes are TRBV14 and TRBJ1-2; possibly TRBD1 for D (6 bases). The germline gives CDR1 SGHDN, CDR2 FVKESK. The CDR3 is 12 amino acids. Between the trimmed V and J ends, which lost 8 bases and 3 bases, there was a span of 10 bases. CDR3 in DNA: TGTGCCAGCGGGGACACGGACTATGGCTACACCTTC. As protein: CASGDTDYGYTF.

Within the sample, this clone is medium-sized. The V gene is TRBV7-2, the J gene TRBJ1-2, with D possibly TRBD1 on 5 matching bases. Germline lookup yields CDR1 SGHTA and CDR2 FQGNSA. Trimming stripped 1 base from V and 7 bases from J, with 7 bases between. This CDR3 spans 12 amino acids. The CDR3 region has the DNA TGTGCCAGCAGCTTAGGCGGGGGTGGCTACACCTTC. This codes for CASSLGGGGYTF. Variable domain in full (rest from reference TRBV7-2 and TRBJ1-2): GAGVSQSPSNKVTEKGKDVELRCDPISGHTALYWYRQSLGQGLEFLIYFQGNSAPDKSGLPSDRFSAERTGGSVSTLTIQRTQQEDSAVYLCASSLGGGGYTFGSGTRLTVV.

The rearrangement joins TRBV7-8 to TRBJ1-4; possibly TRBD1 for D (5 bases). CDR3 length: 15 amino acids. CDR1 and CDR2 (germline): SGHVS, FQNEAQ. The germline V and J ends were trimmed by 2 bases and 5 bases, with 12 bases remaining between them. CDR3 protein: CASSLSAPGNEKLFF. The DNA for the CDR3 is TGTGCCAGCAGCTTATCGGCGCCAGGGAATGAAAAACTGTTTTTT.

Here the CDR3 DNA reads TGTGCCAGCAGACGATTGGACAGTCTCTACCACGAGCAGTACTTC. It encodes CASRRLDSLYHEQYF. The chain employs TRBV6-1 and TRBJ2-7; D possibly corresponds to TRBD1 (6 bases). The CDR3 covers 15 residues. The germline CDR1 and CDR2 sequences are MNHNS and SASEGT. Trimming took 6 bases from V and 5 from J, leaving 20 bases between them.

The V gene is TRBV27, the J gene TRBJ2-7, with unresolved D. V lost 3 bases to trimming and J lost 4 bases, with 10 bases between them. This CDR3 spans 13 amino acids. Germline V gives CDR1 MNHEY, CDR2 SMNVEV (reference sequence). The CDR3 protein is CASSFLESYEQYF. The CDR3 DNA follows: TGTGCCAGCAGTTTCCTTGAAAGTTACGAGCAGTACTTC.

This clone was detected a few times. The chain uses TRBV19 and TRBJ2-1; D might be TRBD1 or TRBD2, each matching 5 bases. Germline CDR1 is LNHDA and CDR2 is SQIVND (reference sequence). With 3 bases removed from V and 0 bases from J, the gap between germline ends came to 9 bases. This CDR3 is built from 15 residues. For the CDR3, the DNA is TGTGCCAGTAGTATCTCAGGGAGCTCCTACAATGAGCAGTTCTTC. It yields the protein CASSISGSSYNEQFF.

The genes are TRBV27 and TRBJ2-7; 9 nucleotides agree with TRBD2. CDR3 size: 15 residues. CDR1 and CDR2 (germline): MNHEY, SMNVEV (reference sequence). V dropped 3 bases and J dropped 2; count of bases not matched to a gene: 5. In DNA form, the CDR3 reads TGTGCCAGCAGTTTTAGCGGGGGAGGGGCCTACGAGCAGTACTTC. This sequence encodes CASSFSGGGAYEQYF.

By share of the sample, this clone is medium-sized. The V and J genes are TRBV30 and TRBJ1-2; 10 bases agree with TRBD1. Germline CDR1 GTSNPN, CDR2 SVGIG (reference sequence). The CDR3 consists of 14 residues. V gave up 2 bases and J gave up 7 bases; unmatched junction bases: 7. The CDR3 region has the DNA TGTGCCTGGAGTATCGGGGGGACAGGGGTTGGCTACACCTTC. Translating gives CAWSIGGTGVGYTF.

The V call is TRBV5-1, the J call TRBJ1-5; 9 nucleotides align to TRBD1. Germline assignment: CDR1 SGHRS and CDR2 YFSETQ. J was trimmed by 7 bases and V by 3 bases; bases with no gene match: 5. The CDR3 spans 14 residues. The CDR3 nucleotides are TGCGCCAGCAGCTCGACAGGGGGTTCACAGCCCCAGCATTTT. Its translation is CASSSTGGSQPQHF.

The chain links TRBV6-5 to TRBJ2-5; D gene ambiguous. The germline CDR1 and CDR2 sequences are MNHEY and SVGAGI. The CDR3 is 12 residues long. V was clipped by 0 bases and J by 5 bases, with 4 bases between them. The CDR3 loop reads CASSYSTETQYF. For the CDR3, the DNA is TGTGCCAGCAGTTACTCCACGGAGACCCAGTACTTC.

The chain is built from TRBV5-1 and TRBJ2-7; TRBD1 matches 12 bases. V trimming: 4 bases; J trimming: 7 bases; junction bases outside the gene matches: 9. The CDR3 has 15 amino acids. Germline CDR1 SGHRS, CDR2 YFSETQ. CDR3 sequence reads: CASSILGQGADEQYF. The CDR3 bases are TGCGCCAGCAGCATTCTGGGACAGGGGGCGGATGAGCAGTACTTC.

The genes are TRBV5-6 and TRBJ2-7, with 9 bases that match TRBD2. Losses at the gene ends were 2 bases for V and 7 bases for J; bases not matched to a gene: 13. CDR1 is SGHDT, CDR2 YYEEEE, per germline. The CDR3 contains 16 residues. CDR3 sequence (DNA): TGTGCCAGCAGCTTCTACGGGTCTAGCGGGACGGGAGAGCAGTACTTC. Protein product: CASSFYGSSGTGEQYF. The full variable domain, its missing parts supplied by reference TRBV5-6 and TRBJ2-7, is DAGVTQSPTHLIKTRGQQVTLRCSPKSGHDTVSWYQQALGQGPQFIFQYYEEEERQRGNFPDRFSGHQFPNYSSELNVNALLLGDSALYLCASSFYGSSGTGEQYFGPGTRLTVT.